Included here is one TCR beta chain sequence, with context. The table came from immunoSEQ multiplex PCR; TCRdb's copy has only in-frame clones and leaves some out. The data contain about 330,000 clones, roughly 88% of them singletons. The data belong to a study of blood T cell repertoires in COVID-19. Whole-study context: Sample material is recorded as cDNA or gDNA derived from T cells, B-cell-depleted T cells, or PBMCs.

The CDR3 is 13 amino acids. CDR1 and CDR2 from the germline V gene are KGHSH and LQKENI. V shed 3 bases and J 10 bases; nucleotides not matched to a gene: 6. The TCR originated in a woman aged 50 to 60 with acute or convalescent COVID-19. This chain uses TRBV18 with TRBJ1-1; TRBD1 agrees at 9 bases. Sequenced material: peripheral blood. For the CDR3, the DNA is TGTGCCAGCTCACCTGAACCGGGACAGGGAGCTTTCTTT. Its translation: CASSPEPGQGAFF.